The rows below give T cell receptor beta chains drawn from one sample of a study of EBV T-cell therapy then PD-1 blockade in nasopharyngeal carcinoma. Antigens for these TCRs are unknown. This table comes from immunoSEQ multiplex PCR, and its TCRdb copy is limited to in-frame clones, with some not included. The profile shows more than 20,000 clones, approximately 83% of them singletons. The sample here was CD8+ T cells from blood, taken at day -245 from a patient whose treatment included autologous EBV-specific T cells and nivolumab. The receptor source for this set is a man aged 35-49 years with nasopharyngeal carcinoma. Both conserved end residues are part of each CDR3. A D gene is named only where the DNA matches it firmly. Size values are once, few and many counts, or a class for expanded clones, and some rows have none.

D gene: TRBD1; V gene: TRBV19; clone size: .; J gene: TRBJ1-5; CDR3 DNA: TGTGCCAGTAGTCTATGGACAGGGGGCCGGAATCAGCCCCAGCATTTT; CDR3 protein: CASSLWTGGRNQPQHF
D gene: .; V gene: TRBV7-9; clone size: .; J gene: TRBJ2-7; CDR3 DNA: TGTGCCAGCACTAGAGGCCGGGTCTACGAGCAGTACTTC; CDR3 protein: CASTRGRVYEQYF
D gene: .; V gene: TRBV7-9; clone size: .; J gene: TRBJ2-3; CDR3 DNA: TGTGCCACCGCCCGGGGGACAGATACGCAGTATTTT; CDR3 protein: CATARGTDTQYF
D gene: .; V gene: TRBV28; clone size: .; J gene: TRBJ1-2; CDR3 DNA: TGTGCCAGCAGTACCCCAGGCTATGGCTACACCTTC; CDR3 protein: CASSTPGYGYTF
D gene: TRBD1; V gene: TRBV3-1/TRBV3-2; clone size: once; J gene: TRBJ2-5; CDR3 DNA: TGTGCCAGCAGCGTCACAGGGGTCGAGACCCAGTACTTC; CDR3 protein: CASSVTGVETQYF
D gene: .; V gene: TRBV5-4; clone size: .; J gene: TRBJ2-5; CDR3 DNA: TGTGCCAGCAGCTTGCACCCGCGCGAGACCCAGTACTTC; CDR3 protein: CASSLHPRETQYF
D gene: .; V gene: TRBV27; clone size: few; J gene: TRBJ2-7; CDR3 DNA: TGTGCCAGCAGTTTGTGGGAAGGGGGCTACGAGCAGTACTTC; CDR3 protein: CASSLWEGGYEQYF
D gene: .; V gene: TRBV19; clone size: .; J gene: TRBJ1-1; CDR3 DNA: TGTGCCAGTATTTCGTGGGATATGAACACTGAAGCTTTCTTT; CDR3 protein: CASISWDMNTEAFF
D gene: .; V gene: TRBV7-9; clone size: .; J gene: TRBJ2-5; CDR3 DNA: TGTGCCAGCAGCTTAGCACTGCAAGAGACCCAGTACTTC; CDR3 protein: CASSLALQETQYF
D gene: .; V gene: TRBV5-1; clone size: .; J gene: TRBJ1-2; CDR3 DNA: TGCGCCAGCAGCCAAGAATCGGGATATGGCTACACCTTC; CDR3 protein: CASSQESGYGYTF
D gene: .; V gene: TRBV6-6; clone size: .; J gene: TRBJ2-1; CDR3 DNA: TGTGCCAGCAGTTACTCGGGATTAGCTGAGCAGTTCTTC; CDR3 protein: CASSYSGLAEQFF
D gene: .; V gene: TRBV18; clone size: .; J gene: TRBJ1-4; CDR3 DNA: TGTGCCAGCTCACCACGGACAGTTGCAACTAATGAAAAACTGTTTTTT; CDR3 protein: CASSPRTVATNEKLFF
D gene: .; V gene: TRBV29-1; clone size: .; J gene: TRBJ1-2; CDR3 DNA: TGCAGCGCCGGACGAACTAACTATGGCTACACCTTC; CDR3 protein: CSAGRTNYGYTF
D gene: .; V gene: TRBV7-9; clone size: .; J gene: TRBJ2-7; CDR3 DNA: TGTGCCAGCAGCTTAGTCGGCGGGGACCTATACGAGCAGTACTTC; CDR3 protein: CASSLVGGDLYEQYF
D gene: .; V gene: TRBV11-1; clone size: .; J gene: TRBJ2-5; CDR3 DNA: TGTGCCAGCAGCTTAGGTGGAGGGTACCAAGAGACCCAGTACTTC; CDR3 protein: CASSLGGGYQETQYF